This T cell receptor (beta chain) was captured by sequencing in a study of T cell responses to AZD1222 COVID-19 vaccine. Turning to the study itself: Pooling of second doses given at about 4 or about 12 weeks was done. Overall study results and limits: Breadth and depth of Spike-specific TCRs rose after two AZD1222 doses. There were vaccine-associated CD4 TCRs across spike, dominant at 160-218 and 743-854. Per reports, nearly half of all spike-specific TCRs target regions that are unmutated in variants.

The CDR3 has 14 amino acids. Germline-derived CDR1 and CDR2 are SGHAT and FQNNGV. The germline V and J ends were trimmed by 3 bases and 5 bases, with 13 bases remaining between them. This clone has a single count. Antigen: not known. Measured with immunoSEQ multiplex PCR; TCRdb has only the in-frame clones, and not every one. The sample has some 120,000 clones, roughly 80% seen once. The sample consisted of peripheral blood, taken on day 0 of AZD1222 vaccination. The V call is TRBV11-2, the J call TRBJ2-5; no clear D gene. This TCR was recovered from an adult in good health. This CDR3 reads CASSFQVSKETQYF. The CDR3 DNA follows: TGTGCCAGCAGCTTTCAGGTCTCAAAGGAGACCCAGTACTTC.